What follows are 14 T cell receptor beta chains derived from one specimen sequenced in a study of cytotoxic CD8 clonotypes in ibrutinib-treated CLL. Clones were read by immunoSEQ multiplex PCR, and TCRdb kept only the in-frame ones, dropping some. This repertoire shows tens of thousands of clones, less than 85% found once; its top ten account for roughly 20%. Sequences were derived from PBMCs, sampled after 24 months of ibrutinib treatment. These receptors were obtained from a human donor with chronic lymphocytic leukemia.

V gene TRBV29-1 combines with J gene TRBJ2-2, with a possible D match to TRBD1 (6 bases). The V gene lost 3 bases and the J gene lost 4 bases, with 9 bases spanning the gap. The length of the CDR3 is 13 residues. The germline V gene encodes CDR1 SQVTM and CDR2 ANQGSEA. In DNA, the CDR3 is TGCAGCGTTGATGGGGGCGGCACCGGGGAGCTGTTTTTT. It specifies CSVDGGGTGELFF.

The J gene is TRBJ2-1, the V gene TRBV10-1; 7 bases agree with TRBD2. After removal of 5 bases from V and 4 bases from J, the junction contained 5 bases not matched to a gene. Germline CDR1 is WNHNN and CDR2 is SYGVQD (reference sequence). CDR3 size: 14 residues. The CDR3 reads CASSTGLEYNEQFF. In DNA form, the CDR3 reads TGCGCCAGCAGTACAGGACTAGAGTACAATGAGCAGTTCTTC.

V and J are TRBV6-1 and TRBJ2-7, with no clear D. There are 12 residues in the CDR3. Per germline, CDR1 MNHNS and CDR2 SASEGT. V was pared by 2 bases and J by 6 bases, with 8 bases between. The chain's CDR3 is CASSETASEQYF. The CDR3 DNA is TGTGCCAGCAGTGAAACGGCCAGCGAGCAGTACTTC.

The CDR3 here is CASSDGWAGGTRNTEAFF. For the CDR3, the DNA is TGTGCCAGCAGCGACGGTTGGGCAGGGGGTACGAGAAACACTGAAGCTTTCTTT. This chain links TRBV7-6 with TRBJ1-1, with 7 bases fitting TRBD1. Germline V lookup: CDR1 SGHVS, CDR2 FNYEAQ. V shed 5 bases, J shed 2 bases, and the junction held 17 bases outside the gene matches. CDR3 length equals 18 residues.

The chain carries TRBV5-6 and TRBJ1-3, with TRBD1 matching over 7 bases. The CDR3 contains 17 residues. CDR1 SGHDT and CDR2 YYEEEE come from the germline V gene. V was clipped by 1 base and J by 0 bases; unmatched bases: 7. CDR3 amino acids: CASSLKGGQRSGNTIYF. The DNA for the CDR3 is TGTGCCAGCAGCTTGAAGGGGGGACAGCGCTCTGGAAACACCATATATTTT.

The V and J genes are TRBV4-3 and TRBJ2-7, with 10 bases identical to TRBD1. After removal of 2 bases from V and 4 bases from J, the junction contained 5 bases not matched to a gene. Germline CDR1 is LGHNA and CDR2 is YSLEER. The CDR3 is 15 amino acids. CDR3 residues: CASSQKRTGGYEQYF. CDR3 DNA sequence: TGCGCCAGCAGCCAAAAAAGGACAGGGGGATACGAGCAGTACTTC.

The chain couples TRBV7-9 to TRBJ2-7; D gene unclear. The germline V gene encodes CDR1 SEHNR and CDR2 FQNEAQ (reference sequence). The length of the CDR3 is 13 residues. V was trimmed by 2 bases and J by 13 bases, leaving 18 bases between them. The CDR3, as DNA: TGTGCCAGCAGCTTACTGACTGTTACAGCAGTATACTTC. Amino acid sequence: CASSLLTVTAVYF.

This CDR3 reads CAISKPGSAPTINEQFF. CDR3 coding DNA: TGTGCCATCAGCAAACCTGGGTCTGCTCCCACCATCAATGAGCAGTTCTTC. The chain uses TRBV10-3 and TRBJ2-1; D gene uncertain. Trimming pared 6 bases from V and 6 bases from J, leaving 24 bases between. There are 17 residues in the CDR3. Germline V gene lookup returns CDR1 ENHRY and CDR2 SYGVKD.

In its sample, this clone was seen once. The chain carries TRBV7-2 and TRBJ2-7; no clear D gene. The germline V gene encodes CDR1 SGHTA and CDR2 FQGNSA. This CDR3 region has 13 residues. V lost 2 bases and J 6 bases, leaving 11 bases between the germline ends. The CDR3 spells CASSLYPSPEQYF. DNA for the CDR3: TGTGCCAGCAGCTTATATCCCTCCCCCGAGCAGTACTTC.

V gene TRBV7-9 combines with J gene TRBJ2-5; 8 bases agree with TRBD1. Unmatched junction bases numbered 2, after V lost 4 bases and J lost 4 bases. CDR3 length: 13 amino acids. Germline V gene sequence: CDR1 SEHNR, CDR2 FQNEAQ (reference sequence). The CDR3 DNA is TGTGCCAGCAGCTACACAGGGGGAGAGACCCAGTACTTC. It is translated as CASSYTGGETQYF.

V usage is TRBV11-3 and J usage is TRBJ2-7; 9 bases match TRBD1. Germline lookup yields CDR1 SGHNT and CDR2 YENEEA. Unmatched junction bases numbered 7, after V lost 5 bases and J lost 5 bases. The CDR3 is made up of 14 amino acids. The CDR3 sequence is CASSTGTGSHEQYF. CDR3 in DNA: TGTGCCAGCAGCACCGGGACAGGGTCCCACGAGCAGTACTTC.

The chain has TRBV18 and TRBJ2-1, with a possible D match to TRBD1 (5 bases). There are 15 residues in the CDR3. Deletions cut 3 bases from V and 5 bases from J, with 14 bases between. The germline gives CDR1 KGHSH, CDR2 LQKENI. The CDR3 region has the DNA TGTGCCAGCTCACCCGCGGTAGGGGCCAACAATGAGCAGTTCTTC. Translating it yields CASSPAVGANNEQFF. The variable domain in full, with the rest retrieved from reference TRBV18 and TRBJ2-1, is NAGVMQNPRHLVRRRGQEARLRCSPMKGHSHVYWYRQLPEEGLKFMVYLQKENIIDESGMPKERFSAEFPKEGPSILRIQQVVRGDSAAYFCASSPAVGANNEQFFGPGTRLTVL.

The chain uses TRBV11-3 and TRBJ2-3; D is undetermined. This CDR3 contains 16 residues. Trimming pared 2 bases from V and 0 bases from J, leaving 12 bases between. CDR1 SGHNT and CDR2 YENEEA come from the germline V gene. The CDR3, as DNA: TGTGCCAGCAGCTTAAAATCCAGGCCGAGCACAGATACGCAGTATTTT. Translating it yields CASSLKSRPSTDTQYF.

In DNA form, the CDR3 reads TGTGCCAGCAGCTTAGAAGCGGGAGAAAAGACCCAGTACTTC. This encodes CASSLEAGEKTQYF. J is TRBJ2-5 and V is TRBV7-9; 8 bases line up with TRBD2. This CDR3 region has 14 residues. J gave up 6 bases and V 1 base, and 4 bases lay outside the gene matches. CDR1 is SEHNR and CDR2 is FQNEAQ in the germline V gene (reference sequence).